This TCR beta chain was retrieved from a study of identical twins. Study conclusions and caveats: Compared with unrelated sharing, twin-shared out-of-frame alpha sequences had more low-probability sequences.

This CDR3 comprises 16 residues. V lost 1 base to trimming and J lost 6 bases, with 16 bases between them. Germline CDR1 and CDR2: SGHVS and FQNEAQ. Each CDR3 protein is one row after TCRdb ran MiXCR on the 5' RACE reads. The table records 520,000 or so distinct CDR3 sequences, around 20% of them present only once. For this clonotype: Its antigen is not identified.

These data were likewise used in another study, on T cells expressing NK-cell markers.

Sequenced sample: CD4+ T cells sorted from blood. The receptor was derived from a woman aged 18-29 years in good health. The rearrangement joins TRBV7-8 to TRBJ1-5, with a possible D match to TRBD1 (6 bases). CDR3 DNA sequence: TGTGCCAGCAGCTTAGTAGGTCGCCGGGGGCCTCAGCCCCAGCATTTT. This gives the protein CASSLVGRRGPQPQHF.